The sequence of this TCR beta chain was determined in a study of blood T cell repertoires in COVID-19. At the level of the study: Sources were T cells, B-cell-depleted T cells, or PBMCs; the material itself was cDNA or gDNA.

Some clones are missing from TCRdb's copy, which holds only in-frame ones; the method was immunoSEQ multiplex PCR. The repertoire holds about 160,000 clones, with about 86% as singletons. The ends were cut back, 4 bases at V and 4 bases at J, with 17 bases in the middle. This CDR3 comprises 15 residues. The germline V gene encodes CDR1 LGHNT and CDR2 FRNRAP. Sequencing was done on a sample of peripheral blood. The chain employs TRBV12-5 and TRBJ2-7, with a possible D match to TRBD2 (5 bases). The origin of this receptor is a man aged 45-65 years with active or convalescent COVID-19. The DNA for the CDR3 is TGTGCTAGTGGTTCGATCGGGATAAAGGGATACGAGCAGTACTTC. Its translation is CASGSIGIKGYEQYF.